This TCR beta chain was retrieved from a study of cytomegalovirus exposure and HLA in healthy donors. This clone was detected once. Produced via immunoSEQ multiplex PCR; TCRdb's table is partial and in-frame only. The repertoire holds about 160,000 clones, with roughly 86% as singletons. The V gene end was trimmed by 6 bases and the J gene end by 6 bases; junction bases not matched to a gene: 5. Germline CDR1 SGHNT, CDR2 YYREEE (reference sequence). The CDR3 is made up of 13 amino acids. This clonotype was sampled from a woman aged 18-29 years in good health and CMV-seropositive. The chain joins TRBV5-4 to TRBJ1-2; 10 bases match TRBD1. The material sequenced was PBMCs. This CDR3 reads CASMGQGINGYTF. DNA for the CDR3: TGTGCCAGCATGGGACAGGGGATCAATGGCTACACCTTC.